This T cell receptor (beta chain) was captured by sequencing in a study of cytomegalovirus exposure and HLA in healthy donors. Points from the study as a whole: The classifier, whose performance was assessed in both the original and validation cohorts, reportedly diagnosed cytomegalovirus status with high specificity and sensitivity. Later on, an analysis tied 15,000 to 20,000 TCR beta sequences to HLA alleles at 0.05 false discovery rate.

This CDR3 comprises 12 residues. Germline CDR1 and CDR2: MNHEY and SVGAGI. V lost 4 bases to trimming and J lost 12 bases, with 15 bases between them. Use of 60 Vbeta and 13 Jbeta primers characterized the PCR. TCRdb's copy holds only in-frame clones and misses some; the assay was immunoSEQ multiplex PCR. Of about 94,000 clones in the sample, over 60% were seen once. As for this clone: Its target is not known.

This chain connects TRBV6-5 to TRBJ1-1; TRBD1 is a possible D gene (5 bases). This TCR derives from a man aged 25 to 45 in good health and CMV-seronegative. What was sequenced was PBMCs. The CDR3 loop reads CASSSTGAGTFF. CDR3 bases: TGTGCCAGCAGTTCGACTGGGGCCGGAACTTTCTTT.